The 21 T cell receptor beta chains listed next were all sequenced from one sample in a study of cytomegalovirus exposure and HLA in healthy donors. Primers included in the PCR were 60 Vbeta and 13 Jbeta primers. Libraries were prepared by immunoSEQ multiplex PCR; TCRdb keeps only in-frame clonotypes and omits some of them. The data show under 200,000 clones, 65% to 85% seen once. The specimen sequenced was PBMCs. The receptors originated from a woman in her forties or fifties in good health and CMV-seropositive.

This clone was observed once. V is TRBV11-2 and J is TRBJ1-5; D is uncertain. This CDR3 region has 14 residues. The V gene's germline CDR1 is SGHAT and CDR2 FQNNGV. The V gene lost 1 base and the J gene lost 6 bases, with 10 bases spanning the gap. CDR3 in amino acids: CASSLGQATQPQHF. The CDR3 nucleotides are TGTGCCAGCAGCTTAGGGCAGGCTACTCAGCCCCAGCATTTT.

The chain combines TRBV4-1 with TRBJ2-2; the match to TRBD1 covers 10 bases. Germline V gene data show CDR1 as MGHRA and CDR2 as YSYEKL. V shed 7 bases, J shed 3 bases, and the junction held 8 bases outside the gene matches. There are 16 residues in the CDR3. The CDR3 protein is CASNTPGQGYTGELFF. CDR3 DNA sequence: TGCGCCAGCAACACGCCGGGACAGGGGTACACCGGGGAGCTGTTTTTT.

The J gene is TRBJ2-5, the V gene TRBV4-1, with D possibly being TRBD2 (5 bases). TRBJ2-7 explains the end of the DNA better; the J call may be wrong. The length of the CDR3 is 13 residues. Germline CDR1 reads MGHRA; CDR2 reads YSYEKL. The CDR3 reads CASSNWGANEQYF. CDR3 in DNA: TGCGCCAGCAGCAATTGGGGAGCAAACGAGCAGTACTTC.

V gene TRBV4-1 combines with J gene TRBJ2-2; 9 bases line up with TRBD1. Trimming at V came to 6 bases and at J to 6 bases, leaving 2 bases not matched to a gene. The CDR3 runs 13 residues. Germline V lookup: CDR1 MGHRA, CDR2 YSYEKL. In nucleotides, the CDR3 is TGCGCCAGCAGAGGGACAGGGCCCGGGGAGCTGTTTTTT. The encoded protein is CASRGTGPGELFF.

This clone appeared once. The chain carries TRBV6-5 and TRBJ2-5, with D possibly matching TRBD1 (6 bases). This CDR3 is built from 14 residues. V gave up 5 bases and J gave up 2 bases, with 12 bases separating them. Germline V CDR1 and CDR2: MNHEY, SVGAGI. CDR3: CASSKGQRQETQYF. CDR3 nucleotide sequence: TGTGCCAGCAGTAAAGGACAGCGGCAAGAGACCCAGTACTTC.

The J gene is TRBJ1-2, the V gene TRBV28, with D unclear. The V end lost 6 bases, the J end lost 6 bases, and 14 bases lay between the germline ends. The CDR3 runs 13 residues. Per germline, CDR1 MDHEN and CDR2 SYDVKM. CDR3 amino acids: CASSYLGRDGYTF. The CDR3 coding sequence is TGTGCCAGCAGCTACTTAGGGAGAGATGGCTACACCTTC.

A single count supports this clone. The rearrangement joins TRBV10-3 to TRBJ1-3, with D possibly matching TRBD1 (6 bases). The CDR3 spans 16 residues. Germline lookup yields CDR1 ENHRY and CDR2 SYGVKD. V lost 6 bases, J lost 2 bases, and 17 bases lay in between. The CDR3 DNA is TGTGCCATCAGCCTAACTAGGGACAACACTGGAAACACCATATATTTT. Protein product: CAISLTRDNTGNTIYF.

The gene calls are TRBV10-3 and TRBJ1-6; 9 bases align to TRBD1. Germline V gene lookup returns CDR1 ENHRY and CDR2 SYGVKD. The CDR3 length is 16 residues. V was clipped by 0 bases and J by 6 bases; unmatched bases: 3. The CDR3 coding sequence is TGTGCCATCAGTGAGTCGGGGGACAGGGCTAATTCACCCCTCCACTTT. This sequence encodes CAISESGDRANSPLHF.

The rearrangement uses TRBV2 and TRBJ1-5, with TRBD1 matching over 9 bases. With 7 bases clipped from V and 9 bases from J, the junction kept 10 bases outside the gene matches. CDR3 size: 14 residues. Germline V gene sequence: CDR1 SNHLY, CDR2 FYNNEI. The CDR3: CASTNGQGKGPQHF. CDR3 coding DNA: TGTGCCAGCACAAACGGACAGGGGAAGGGGCCCCAGCATTTT.

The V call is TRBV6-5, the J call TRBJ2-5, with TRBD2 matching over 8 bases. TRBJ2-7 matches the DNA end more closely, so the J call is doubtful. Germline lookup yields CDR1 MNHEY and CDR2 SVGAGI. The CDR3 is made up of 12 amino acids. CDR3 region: CASRGLVYEQYF. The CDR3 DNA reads TGTGCCAGCAGGGGACTAGTCTACGAGCAGTACTTC.

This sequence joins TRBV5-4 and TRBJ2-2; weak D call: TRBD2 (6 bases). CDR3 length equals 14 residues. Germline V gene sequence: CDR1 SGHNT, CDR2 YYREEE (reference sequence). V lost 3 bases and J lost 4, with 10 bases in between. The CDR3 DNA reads TGTGCCAGCAGCTGGCTGGGAGGCACCGGGGAGCTGTTTTTT. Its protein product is CASSWLGGTGELFF.

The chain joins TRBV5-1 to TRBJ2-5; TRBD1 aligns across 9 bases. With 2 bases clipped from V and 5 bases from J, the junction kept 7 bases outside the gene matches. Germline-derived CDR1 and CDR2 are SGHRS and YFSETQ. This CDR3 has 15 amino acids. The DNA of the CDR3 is TGCGCCAGCAGCTTCGGCCGGGGACAGGGTGAGACCCAGTACTTC. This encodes CASSFGRGQGETQYF.

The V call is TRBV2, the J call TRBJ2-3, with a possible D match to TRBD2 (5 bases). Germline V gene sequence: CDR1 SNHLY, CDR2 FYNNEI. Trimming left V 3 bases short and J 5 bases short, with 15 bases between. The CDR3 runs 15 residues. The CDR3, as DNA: TGTGCCAGCAGTGAGTACCCCCGGGCGGGAGATACGCAGTATTTT. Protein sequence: CASSEYPRAGDTQYF.

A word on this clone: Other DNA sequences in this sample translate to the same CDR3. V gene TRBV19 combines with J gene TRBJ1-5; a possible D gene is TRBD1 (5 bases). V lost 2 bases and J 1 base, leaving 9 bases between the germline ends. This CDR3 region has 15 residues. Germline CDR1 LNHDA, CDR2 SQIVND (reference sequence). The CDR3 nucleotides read TGTGCCAGTAGTATACTCGGGGGGAGCAATCAGCCCCAGCATTTT. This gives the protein CASSILGGSNQPQHF.

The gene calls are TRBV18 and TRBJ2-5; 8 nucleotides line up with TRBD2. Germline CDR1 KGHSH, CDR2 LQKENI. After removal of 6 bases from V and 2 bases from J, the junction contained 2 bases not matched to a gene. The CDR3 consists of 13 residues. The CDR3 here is CASSRGGQETQYF. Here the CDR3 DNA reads TGTGCCAGCTCTCGGGGGGGACAAGAGACCCAGTACTTC.

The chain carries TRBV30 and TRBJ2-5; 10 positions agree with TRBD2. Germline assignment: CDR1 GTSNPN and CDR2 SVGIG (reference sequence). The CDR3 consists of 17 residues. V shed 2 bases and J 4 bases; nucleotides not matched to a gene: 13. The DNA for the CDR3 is TGTGCCTGGAGTCCTCAATCTGAGCGGGGGGGTCCAGAGACCCAGTACTTC. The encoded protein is CAWSPQSERGGPETQYF.

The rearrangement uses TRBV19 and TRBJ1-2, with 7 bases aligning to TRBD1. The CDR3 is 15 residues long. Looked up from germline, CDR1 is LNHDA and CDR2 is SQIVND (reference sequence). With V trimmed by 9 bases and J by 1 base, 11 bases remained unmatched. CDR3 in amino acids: CASRTVGQLNYGYTF. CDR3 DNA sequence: TGTGCCAGCCGCACCGTGGGACAGCTTAACTATGGCTACACCTTC.

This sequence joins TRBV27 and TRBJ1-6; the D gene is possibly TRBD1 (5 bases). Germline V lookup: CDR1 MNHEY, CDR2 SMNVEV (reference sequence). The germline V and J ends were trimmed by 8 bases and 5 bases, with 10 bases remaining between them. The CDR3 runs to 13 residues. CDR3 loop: CASRTFDNSPLHF. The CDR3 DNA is TGTGCCAGCCGGACATTCGATAATTCACCCCTCCACTTT.

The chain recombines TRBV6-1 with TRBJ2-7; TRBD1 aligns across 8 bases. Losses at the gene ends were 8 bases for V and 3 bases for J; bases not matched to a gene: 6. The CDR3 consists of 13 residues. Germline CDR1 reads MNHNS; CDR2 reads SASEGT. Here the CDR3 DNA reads TGTGCCAGCGGCGCCGGGACAGGCTACGAGCAGTACTTC. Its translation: CASGAGTGYEQYF.

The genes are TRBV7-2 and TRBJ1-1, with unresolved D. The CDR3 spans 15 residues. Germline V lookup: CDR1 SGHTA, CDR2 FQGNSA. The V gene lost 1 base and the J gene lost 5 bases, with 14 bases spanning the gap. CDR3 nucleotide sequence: TGTGCCAGCAGCTTAGAGGAGGCAGGTATGACTGAAGCTTTCTTT. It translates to CASSLEEAGMTEAFF.

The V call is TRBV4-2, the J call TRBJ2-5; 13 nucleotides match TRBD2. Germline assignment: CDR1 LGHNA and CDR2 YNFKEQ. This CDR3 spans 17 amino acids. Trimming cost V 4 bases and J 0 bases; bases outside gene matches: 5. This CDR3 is CASSLGLAGLYQETQYF. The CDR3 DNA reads TGTGCCAGCAGCCTGGGACTAGCGGGGCTGTACCAAGAGACCCAGTACTTC.